This T cell receptor (beta chain) was sequenced for a study of T cell changes during pregnancy in multiple sclerosis. Clones were sequenced by immunoSEQ multiplex PCR, and TCRdb holds only the in-frame ones, with some missing. The data hold just over 55,000 clones, with around 93% observed a single time. The germline V and J ends were trimmed by 5 bases and 5 bases, with 13 bases remaining between them. This CDR3 has 14 amino acids. Germline assignment: CDR1 SGHVS and CDR2 FNYEAQ. The sequence came from a female donor in good health, enrolled as a control in a pregnancy study. The V and J genes are TRBV7-6 and TRBJ2-1; D might be TRBD2 (5 bases). Sequenced material: peripheral blood, taken after pregnancy. The CDR3 nucleotides read TGTGCCAGCAGCCCAGTAAGGGAGAACAATGAGCAGTTCTTC. It yields the protein CASSPVRENNEQFF.